This is a list of T cell receptor beta chains from one sample in a study of blood T cell repertoires in COVID-19. The protocol was immunoSEQ multiplex PCR, while the TCRdb copy is restricted to in-frame clones and leaves out a portion. There are 250,000 to 300,000 clones in the sample; about 86% occur only once, and over 4% lies in the top ten. The sample comprised PBMCs or T cells enriched from blood (not recorded which). Every receptor here comes from a man younger than 40 with acute COVID-19. The CDR3 runs from the conserved cysteine through the conserved F or W. The D gene is left open where the match is weak. Where a row states a size, it is once, few, many or the class of an expanded clone; other rows omit it.

d_gene	len	j_gene	abundance	v_gene	CDR3nt	CDR3aa
TRBD2	17	TRBJ2-2	NA	TRBV19	TGTGCCAGTAGTCTCTGGACTAGCGGGAGAGTCACCGGGGAGCTGTTTTTT	CASSLWTSGRVTGELFF
NA	12	TRBJ1-1	NA	TRBV28	TGTGCCAGCTGCTGGGGGGTCACTGAAGCTTTCTTT	CASCWGVTEAFF
NA	13	TRBJ1-5	NA	TRBV30	TGTGCTGGAGGGAAGGGAGTTGCGCAGCCCCAGCATTTT	CAGGKGVAQPQHF
NA	15	TRBJ1-2	NA	TRBV6-5	TGTGCCAGCAGTTTCATGAGTACCGCCGCGTATGGCTACACCTTC	CASSFMSTAAYGYTF
NA	11	TRBJ1-1	NA	TRBV28	TGTGCCAGCAGTTTCACCCGGGAAGCTTTCTTT	CASSFTREAFF
NA	15	TRBJ2-3	NA	TRBV5-1	TGCGCCAGCAGCTTTCGAGGGAACCCCGAGGGTACGCAGTATTTT	CASSFRGNPEGTQYF
TRBD1	15	TRBJ1-2	many	TRBV5-1	TGTGCCAGCAGCTTTGGCGACAGGGGGGTGAGTGGCTACACCTTC	CASSFGDRGVSGYTF
TRBD1	15	TRBJ2-5	NA	TRBV5-1	TGTGCCAGCAGCTCCCAGGGGGCGTGGGGAGAGACCCAGTACTTC	CASSSQGAWGETQYF
TRBD1	20	TRBJ1-1	once	TRBV6-2/TRBV6-3	TGTGCCAGCAGTTACTCGGTCATACGCGGACAGGGTTCGGTCCGTACTGAAGCTTTCTTT	CASSYSVIRGQGSVRTEAFF
NA	14	TRBJ2-3	NA	TRBV5-1	TGCGCCAGCAACGCGGGACGAATCACAGATACGCAGTATTTT	CASNAGRITDTQYF
TRBD2	17	TRBJ2-3	NA	TRBV7-2	TGTGCCAGCAGCCAAGACCTTGGGGCGGGAGGGCCATCGGCGCAGTATTTT	CASSQDLGAGGPSAQYF
TRBD1	18	TRBJ1-5	NA	TRBV7-9	TGTGCCAGCAGCTTAGCAACAGGGGCCAGTGAGTATAATCAGCCCCAGCATTTT	CASSLATGASEYNQPQHF
NA	14	TRBJ1-5	NA	TRBV7-9	TGTGCCAGCAGCCCTGACAGTAGCAATCAGCCCCAGCATTTT	CASSPDSSNQPQHF
TRBD1	15	TRBJ2-2	NA	TRBV27	TGTGCCAGCAGTTTGACAGGGGTGAACACCGGGGAGCTGTTTTTT	CASSLTGVNTGELFF
NA	14	TRBJ1-2	NA	TRBV5-1	TGCGCCACGGCTTCGGGGACATCTCGGTATGGCTACACCTTC	CATASGTSRYGYTF
TRBD1	15	TRBJ1-6	NA	TRBV27	TGTGCCAGCAGTTGGGACAGCCTTAATAATTCACCCCTCCACTTT	CASSWDSLNNSPLHF
TRBD2	15	TRBJ2-1	once	TRBV24-1	TGTGCCACCAGTGAGTTAGCGGGACCCTACAATGAGCAGTTCTTC	CATSELAGPYNEQFF
TRBD1	15	TRBJ1-1	NA	TRBV6-1	TGTGCCAGCAGTGAAGCCCCGACAGGGGGCGGGAAAGCTTTCTTT	CASSEAPTGGGKAFF
NA	17	TRBJ2-2	NA	TRBV18	TGTGCCAGCTCACCCCTCCGCGGTTTGTCGAACACCGGGGAGCTGTTTTTT	CASSPLRGLSNTGELFF
NA	13	TRBJ1-1	NA	TRBV5-1	TGTGCCAGCAGCTTGGGAGGGGGCACTGAAGCTTTCTTT	CASSLGGGTEAFF
NA	14	TRBJ2-2	NA	TRBV4-2	TGTGCCAGCAGCCCCTCCTGGGGGGCCGGGGAGCTGTTTTTT	CASSPSWGAGELFF
TRBD2	17	TRBJ2-4	NA	TRBV28	TGTGCCAGCAGTCGACTAGCGGGGTTACTAGCCAAAAACATTCAGTACTTC	CASSRLAGLLAKNIQYF
TRBD1	12	TRBJ1-1	NA	TRBV29-1	TGCAGCGTTTACAGGGGGAACACTGAAGCTTTCTTT	CSVYRGNTEAFF
NA	14	TRBJ1-3	many	TRBV19	TGTGCCAGTAGTATAAGGAGCTCTGGAAACACCATATATTTT	CASSIRSSGNTIYF
TRBD1	15	TRBJ2-2	NA	TRBV27	TGTGCCAGCCACCCCGGACAGGGCTCGGGCGGGGAGCTGTTTTTT	CASHPGQGSGGELFF
TRBD2	12	TRBJ2-1	NA	TRBV12-3/TRBV12-4	TGTGCCAGCAGTCCTACTAGCGGGAGTAAGTTCTTC	CASSPTSGSKFF
NA	14	TRBJ2-1	NA	TRBV11-2	TGTGCCAGCAGCCCAAACCTGGAGGGTAGTGAGCAGTTCTTC	CASSPNLEGSEQFF